One and the same sample provided the 2 T cell receptor beta chains below, sequenced in a study of T cells after somatic rescue of genetic block. TCRdb keeps only in-frame clones here, not all; method: immunoSEQ multiplex PCR. The data hold more than 12,000 clones, with about 65% observed a single time. The specimen was peripheral blood mononuclear cells (PBMCs). These receptor sequences come from a man between 18 and 35 years old.

J is TRBJ2-1 and V is TRBV9; 12 bases are a match to TRBD2. This CDR3 is 18 amino acids long. The V segment lost 0 bases and the J segment 3 bases; nucleotides outside the gene matches: 7. The germline V gene has CDR1 SGDLS and CDR2 YYNGEE. CDR3 region: CASSVAPTSGRNYNEQFF. The DNA of the CDR3 is TGTGCCAGCAGCGTAGCCCCGACTAGCGGGAGAAACTACAATGAGCAGTTCTTC.

The rearrangement joins TRBV10-3 to TRBJ2-7; 7 nucleotides line up with TRBD2. The CDR3 spans 16 residues. V dropped 4 bases and J dropped 1; count of bases not matched to a gene: 10. Germline-derived CDR1 and CDR2 are ENHRY and SYGVKD. CDR3 residues: CAISALAAQYSYEQYF. The DNA of the CDR3 is TGTGCCATCAGTGCCCTAGCGGCTCAGTATTCCTACGAGCAGTACTTC.